These 27 T cell receptor beta chains came from one sample sequenced in a study of blood T cell repertoires in COVID-19. Method: immunoSEQ multiplex PCR; TCRdb's copy keeps in-frame clones and lacks some. This sample yields over 200,000 clones, of which 86% are seen a single time; 2.2% belongs to the top ten. Sequenced material: peripheral blood. The source of these receptors is a man aged 25 to 40 who had recovered from COVID-19.

The chain combines TRBV7-2 with TRBJ1-1; possibly TRBD1 for D (5 bases). Between the trimmed V and J ends, which lost 2 bases and 4 bases, there was a span of 11 bases. Germline-derived CDR1 and CDR2 are SGHTA and FQGNSA. The CDR3 is 14 residues long. CDR3 amino acids: CASSLLGAGTEAFF. CDR3 bases: TGTGCCAGCAGCTTATTAGGGGCAGGCACTGAAGCTTTCTTT. The full variable domain, its missing parts supplied by reference TRBV7-2 and TRBJ1-1, is GAGVSQSPSNKVTEKGKDVELRCDPISGHTALYWYRQSLGQGLEFLIYFQGNSAPDKSGLPSDRFSAERTGGSVSTLTIQRTQQEDSAVYLCASSLLGAGTEAFFGQGTRLTVV.

V usage is TRBV6-2 or TRBV6-3 and J usage is TRBJ1-2; TRBD1 aligns across 12 bases. This CDR3 spans 16 amino acids. With V trimmed by 4 bases and J by 6 bases, 9 bases remained unmatched. Germline CDR1 reads MNHEY; CDR2 reads SVGEGT. The chain's CDR3 is CASSFLPGQGAHGYTF. CDR3 in DNA: TGTGCCAGCAGTTTCCTTCCGGGACAGGGGGCGCATGGCTACACCTTC.

The V call is TRBV19, the J call TRBJ1-1; D possibly corresponds to TRBD1 (6 bases). Trimming took 8 bases from V and 0 from J, leaving 10 bases between them. This CDR3 is built from 13 residues. Germline values: CDR1 LNHDA, CDR2 SQIVND (reference sequence). The CDR3 DNA sequence: TGTGCCAGTGGAGAGGGGGTGAACACTGAAGCTTTCTTT. It is translated as CASGEGVNTEAFF.

This chain connects TRBV7-7 to TRBJ2-2, with 8 bases that match TRBD2. Losses at the gene ends were 3 bases for V and 4 bases for J; bases not matched to a gene: 4. CDR3 length: 15 amino acids. In germline, CDR1 is SSHAT, CDR2 FNYEAQ (reference sequence). The CDR3 here is CASSFGTRGTGELFF. The CDR3 DNA sequence: TGTGCCAGCAGCTTTGGGACTAGAGGCACCGGGGAGCTGTTTTTT.

The chain couples TRBV5-4 to TRBJ2-3; D is unclear. Looked up from germline, CDR1 is SGHNT and CDR2 is YYREEE (reference sequence). This CDR3 spans 12 amino acids. Deletions cut 0 bases from V and 4 bases from J, with 3 bases between. The CDR3 protein is CASSLAADTQYF. The CDR3, as DNA: TGTGCCAGCAGCTTGGCCGCAGATACGCAGTATTTT.

J is TRBJ2-7 and V is TRBV29-1, with D maybe TRBD1 (6 bases). CDR1 and CDR2 from the germline V gene are SQVTM and ANQGSEA. The V and J ends lost 7 bases and 3 bases respectively, with 19 bases between them. The CDR3 extends over 14 amino acids. The CDR3 sequence: CSAVLLAGVYEQYF. CDR3 bases: TGCAGCGCCGTTCTGTTGGCAGGGGTCTACGAGCAGTACTTC.

This chain uses TRBV7-6 with TRBJ2-2; TRBD2 aligns across 13 bases. V was clipped by 1 base and J by 4 bases; unmatched bases: 3. This CDR3 is 17 amino acids long. Germline CDR1 reads SGHVS; CDR2 reads FNYEAQ. The CDR3: CASSLVTSGGATGELFF. Here the CDR3 DNA reads TGTGCCAGCAGCTTAGTTACTAGCGGGGGGGCCACCGGGGAGCTGTTTTTT.

The chain recombines TRBV30 with TRBJ1-5; D call uncertain. Trimming removed 2 bases from V and 0 bases from J, with 11 bases in between. Germline lookup yields CDR1 GTSNPN and CDR2 SVGIG (reference sequence). This CDR3 region has 15 residues. The CDR3 coding sequence is TGTGCCTGGAGTATCGGTGTCTATAGCAATCAGCCCCAGCATTTT. This gives the protein CAWSIGVYSNQPQHF.

This clone was recorded once. This chain links TRBV5-4 with TRBJ1-2, with 10 positions matching TRBD1. Germline V gene lookup returns CDR1 SGHNT and CDR2 YYREEE (reference sequence). The CDR3 length is 14 residues. The V segment lost 3 bases and the J segment 3 bases; nucleotides outside the gene matches: 2. In DNA form, the CDR3 reads TGTGCCAGCAGCTCCGGGACAGGGGACTATGGCTACACCTTC. It yields the protein CASSSGTGDYGYTF.

The chain uses TRBV30 and TRBJ1-1; the D gene is possibly TRBD1 (6 bases). V lost 2 bases to trimming and J lost 7 bases, with 11 bases between them. The length of the CDR3 is 12 residues. Germline V gene data show CDR1 as GTSNPN and CDR2 as SVGIG (reference sequence). CDR3 residues: CAWSQVGGEAFF. CDR3 DNA: TGTGCCTGGAGTCAAGTAGGGGGTGAAGCTTTCTTT.

This chain uses TRBV13 with TRBJ2-7; 9 bases match TRBD1. There are 16 residues in the CDR3. V lost 3 bases to trimming and J lost 4 bases; unmatched junction nucleotides: 10. CDR1 and CDR2 (germline): PRHDT, FYEKMQ (reference sequence). CDR3 coding DNA: TGTGCCAGCAGCTTTGCGGACAGGGGCCTTAATTACGAGCAGTACTTC. Its protein is CASSFADRGLNYEQYF.

The chain has TRBV6-6 and TRBJ1-1; 7 bases match TRBD1. The CDR3 sequence is 15 residues long. Trimming took 0 bases from V and 5 from J; bases not matched to a gene: 6. Looked up from germline, CDR1 is MNHNY and CDR2 is SVGAGI (reference sequence). This CDR3 reads CASSYSDRDGTEAFF. Written as DNA, the CDR3 is TGTGCCAGCAGTTACTCCGACAGGGACGGAACTGAAGCTTTCTTT.

The rearrangement joins TRBV9 to TRBJ1-3; D remains ambiguous. The germline V gene has CDR1 SGDLS and CDR2 YYNGEE. This CDR3 has 14 amino acids. Between the trimmed V and J ends, which lost 0 bases and 2 bases, there was a span of 6 bases. This CDR3 reads CASSVAGTGNTIYF. The CDR3 region has the DNA TGTGCCAGCAGCGTAGCGGGGACTGGAAACACCATATATTTT.

Remarks on this clone: Distinct nucleotide sequences in the sample also encode this CDR3. The rearrangement uses TRBV9 and TRBJ1-1; D gene unclear. Trimming stripped 1 base from V and 1 base from J, with 5 bases between. Germline V CDR1 and CDR2: SGDLS, YYNGEE. The CDR3 totals 13 residues. The CDR3 protein is CASSVNSNTEAFF. The CDR3 DNA is TGTGCCAGCAGCGTAAACTCGAACACTGAAGCTTTCTTT.

This clone was seen a single time. The CDR3 nucleotides read TGTGCCAGCAGCCAGCGCCGGGACATGAACTATGGCTACACCTTC. Its protein product is CASSQRRDMNYGYTF. The chain is built from TRBV3-1 (or the pseudogene TRBV3-2) and TRBJ1-2; D possibly corresponds to TRBD1 (6 bases). This CDR3 region has 15 residues. The V gene's germline CDR1 is LGHDT and CDR2 YNNKEL (reference sequence). V shed 3 bases and J shed 2 bases, with 13 bases lying between them.

The genes are TRBV11-2 and TRBJ2-7; D may be TRBD2 (5 bases). V lost 5 bases, J lost 0 bases, and 14 bases lay in between. There are 15 residues in the CDR3. The germline CDR1 and CDR2 sequences are SGHAT and FQNNGV. This CDR3 reads CASSRDSVSSYEQYF. CDR3 DNA: TGTGCCAGCAGCCGCGATAGCGTCAGCTCCTACGAGCAGTACTTC.

The chain links TRBV11-2 to TRBJ1-3; 7 bases line up with TRBD1. Looked up from germline, CDR1 is SGHAT and CDR2 is FQNNGV. V shed 6 bases, J shed 0 bases, and the junction held 5 bases outside the gene matches. The CDR3 spans 15 residues. The DNA for the CDR3 is TGTGCCAGCAGTCTACAGGGGTACTCTGGAAACACCATATATTTT. This gives the protein CASSLQGYSGNTIYF. The full variable domain, completed using reference TRBV11-2 and TRBJ1-3, is EAGVAQSPRYKIIEKRQSVAFWCNPISGHATLYWYQQILGQGPKLLIQFQNNGVVDDSQLPKDRFSAERLKGVDSTLKIQPAKLEDSAVYLCASSLQGYSGNTIYFGEGSWLTVV.

The rearrangement links TRBV6-2 or TRBV6-3 to TRBJ1-2; the D is unclear. CDR1 and CDR2 from the germline V gene are MNHEY and SVGEGT. The CDR3 extends over 12 amino acids. Between the trimmed V and J ends, which lost 5 bases and 4 bases, there was a span of 8 bases. CDR3 sequence: CASSPTGYGYTF. The CDR3 DNA follows: TGTGCCAGCAGTCCGACGGGCTATGGCTACACCTTC.

Notes on this clone: The sample contains more than one DNA sequence encoding this CDR3. The CDR3 spells CSVQGARNTEAFF. CDR3 nucleotide sequence: TGCAGCGTCCAGGGGGCAAGGAACACTGAAGCTTTCTTT. The chain carries TRBV29-1 and TRBJ1-1; 8 bases match TRBD1. From germline, CDR1 is SQVTM and CDR2 ANQGSEA. The CDR3 extends over 13 amino acids. V was pared by 6 bases and J by 1 base, with 4 bases of the junction left unmatched.

The chain couples TRBV19 to TRBJ2-3; 7 bases map to TRBD2. V lost 4 bases and J lost 6; bases outside the gene matches: 4. Looked up from germline, CDR1 is LNHDA and CDR2 is SQIVND (reference sequence). The length of the CDR3 is 13 residues. DNA of the CDR3: TGTGCCAGTAGTAGGAGCGGGGCCGATACGCAGTATTTT. As protein: CASSRSGADTQYF.

The chain has TRBV10-3 and TRBJ2-3, with 9 nucleotides matching TRBD2. The CDR3 consists of 17 residues. Germline loops: CDR1 ENHRY, CDR2 SYGVKD. V lost 2 bases and J lost 4; bases outside the gene matches: 10. The CDR3 loop reads CAISEGVAGVVADTQYF. CDR3 nucleotide sequence: TGTGCCATCAGTGAGGGGGTAGCGGGGGTGGTCGCAGATACGCAGTATTTT.

The J gene is TRBJ2-3, the V gene TRBV5-4; 10 bases are a match to TRBD2. The CDR3 totals 16 residues. The germline V gene encodes CDR1 SGHNT and CDR2 YYREEE (reference sequence). V trimming: 1 base; J trimming: 3 bases; junction bases outside the gene matches: 5. CDR3 sequence (DNA): TGTGCCAGCAGCTTGTCGAATAGCGGGGGGACAGATACGCAGTATTTT. This encodes CASSLSNSGGTDTQYF. The complete variable domain, with remaining parts taken from reference TRBV5-4 and TRBJ2-3, reads ETGVTQSPTHLIKTRGQQVTLRCSSQSGHNTVSWYQQALGQGPQFIFQYYREEENGRGNFPPRFSGLQFPNYSSELNVNALELDDSALYLCASSLSNSGGTDTQYFGPGTRLTVL.

The rearrangement links TRBV24-1 to TRBJ2-1, with unresolved D. This CDR3 is 15 amino acids long. Germline CDR1 reads KGHDR; CDR2 reads SFDVKD. Trimming removed 2 bases from V and 0 bases from J, with 7 bases in between. CDR3 in amino acids: CATSDYVSSYNEQFF. The CDR3, as DNA: TGTGCCACCAGTGATTATGTCAGCTCCTACAATGAGCAGTTCTTC.

This sequence joins TRBV19 and TRBJ2-7, with 8 bases lining up with TRBD1. The length of the CDR3 is 14 residues. The junction had 7 bases not matched to a gene; V was cut back by 5 bases and J by 4 bases. Germline V CDR1 and CDR2: LNHDA, SQIVND (reference sequence). The CDR3 DNA reads as TGTGCCAGTAGTGTAAGGGGACAGGCTTACGAGCAGTACTTC. This gives the protein CASSVRGQAYEQYF.

This clone has only one observation. The rearrangement joins TRBV27 to TRBJ2-1, with 9 bases matching TRBD1. From germline, CDR1 is MNHEY and CDR2 SMNVEV (reference sequence). The V and J ends lost 6 bases and 7 bases, in that order; junction bases with no gene match: 10. The CDR3 covers 15 residues. CDR3 DNA: TGTGCCAGCAGGGTACAGGGGGCGCAATGGAATGAGCAGTTCTTC. Its translation: CASRVQGAQWNEQFF.

The chain carries TRBV5-8 and TRBJ1-1, with a possible D match to TRBD1 (5 bases). The CDR3 runs 16 residues. CDR1 is SGHTS, CDR2 YDEGEE, per germline. Trimming took 3 bases from V and 4 from J, leaving 19 bases between them. The CDR3 region has the DNA TGTGCCAGCAGCTACGGACACTCGGGGGTGGTCACTGAAGCTTTCTTT. Translating gives CASSYGHSGVVTEAFF.

This clone was seen more than once but under ten times. The V and J genes are TRBV25-1 and TRBJ2-1; D uncertain. Trimming removed 7 bases at V and 0 bases at J, with 10 bases between. This CDR3 is built from 14 residues. In germline, CDR1 is MGHDK, CDR2 SYGVNS. The CDR3 loop is CASTTVSSYNEQFF. CDR3 DNA: TGTGCCAGCACAACGGTGAGCTCCTACAATGAGCAGTTCTTC.